This passage covers 26 T cell receptor beta chains from one sample sequenced in a study of regulatory T cells in long-lasting Graves disease. Time point defined: newly diagnosed GD, antithyroid drugs for less than 3 months. Isolated PBMC RNA provided the starting material for the TCR library. Library construction for TCR beta used iRepertoire HTBI primers and Arm-PCR of CDR3 regions. Each CDR3 protein gets one entry after TCRdb re-called the multiplex PCR reads with MiXCR. This table holds about 620,000 distinct CDR3 sequences, approximately 15% found once. In addition, the sample was reused for a study of T cells in Graves' hyperthyroidism and ophthalmopathy.

The sample was peripheral blood mononuclear cells (PBMCs), taken at new diagnosis, from a patient treated with antithyroid drugs. All receptors derive from a woman aged 25 to 45 with Graves disease.

This clonotype has ten or more counts. The V call is TRBV6-1, the J call TRBJ2-1; 7 bases match TRBD1. The CDR3 runs to 12 residues. Germline values: CDR1 MNHNS, CDR2 SASEGT. Trimming took 7 bases from V and 13 from J; bases not matched to a gene: 10. In nucleotides, the CDR3 is TGTGCCAGCATTACCGGGACAGCGAAACAGTTCTTC. Encoded protein: CASITGTAKQFF.

In this sample, this clonotype turned up many times. The chain couples TRBV6-1 to TRBJ1-2; D remains unclear. The CDR3 covers 15 residues. V was shortened by 3 bases and J by 2 bases, with 13 bases between the two germline ends. Germline V lookup: CDR1 MNHNS, CDR2 SASEGT. CDR3 in amino acids: CASSDFPTGNYGYTF. CDR3 DNA: TGTGCCAGCAGTGATTTTCCGACGGGAAACTATGGCTACACCTTC.

This clonotype was seen only a few times. The V and J genes are TRBV3-1 and TRBJ2-1; TRBD2 is a possible D gene (5 bases). Germline lookup yields CDR1 LGHDT and CDR2 YNNKEL (reference sequence). The V end was cut by 4 bases, the J end by 4 bases, with 14 bases between. CDR3 length equals 15 residues. CDR3 protein: CASSLGVSAYNEQFF. CDR3 nucleotides: TGTGCCAGCAGCCTGGGAGTTAGCGCATACAATGAGCAGTTCTTC.

This clonotype occurred a few times. V gene TRBV5-5 combines with J gene TRBJ1-6, with TRBD1 matching 7 bases. CDR1 is SGHKS and CDR2 is YYEKEE in the germline V gene (reference sequence). CDR3 length equals 14 residues. V lost 6 bases and J lost 11; bases outside the gene matches: 11. The CDR3 coding sequence is TGTGCCAGCACCCCGAGACAGGGACAGACACCCCTCCACTTT. It specifies CASTPRQGQTPLHF.

In this sample, this clonotype turned up once. The rearrangement joins TRBV29-1 to TRBJ2-3; D possibly corresponds to TRBD2 (5 bases). V lost 2 bases, J lost 5 bases, and 8 bases lay in between. This CDR3 has 12 residues. Per the germline V gene, CDR1 is SQVTM and CDR2 is ANQGSEA. The CDR3, as DNA: TGCAGCGTTGAACTAGCCATAGATACGCAGTATTTT. Its translation: CSVELAIDTQYF.

This clonotype has more than one count but fewer than ten. The genes are TRBV5-1 and TRBJ2-1, with 10 bases identical to TRBD2. This CDR3 spans 14 amino acids. Losses at the gene ends were 5 bases for V and 9 bases for J; bases not matched to a gene: 8. The V gene's germline CDR1 is SGHRS and CDR2 YFSETQ. The CDR3 reads CASRTGTSASEQFF. CDR3 DNA: TGCGCCAGCAGAACCGGGACTAGCGCCAGTGAGCAGTTCTTC.

With respect to this clonotype: A much larger clone differs by one base, so this may be a read error. This chain connects TRBV20-1 to TRBJ1-1; no firm D call. Germline-derived CDR1 and CDR2 are DFQATT and SNEGSKA (reference sequence). The CDR3 is 12 amino acids. The ends were cut back, 1 base at V and 2 bases at J, with 5 bases in the middle. This CDR3 is CSARVQNTEAFF. In DNA form, the CDR3 reads TGCAGTGCTAGAGTTCAAAACACTGAAGCTTTCTTT.

The J gene is TRBJ1-1, the V gene TRBV7-9; 7 bases fit TRBD1. CDR3 length equals 14 residues. Germline lookup yields CDR1 SEHNR and CDR2 FQNEAQ (reference sequence). J gave up 4 bases and V 7 bases, and 9 bases lay outside the gene matches. This CDR3 reads CASIKGQTSTEAFF. CDR3 sequence (DNA): TGTGCCAGCATCAAGGGACAGACTTCCACTGAAGCTTTCTTT.

This sequence joins TRBV7-2 and TRBJ2-4, with D maybe TRBD1 (5 bases). The germline V and J ends were trimmed by 2 bases and 0 bases, with 14 bases remaining between them. The CDR3 has 17 amino acids. CDR1 is SGHTA and CDR2 is FQGNSA in the germline V gene. The CDR3 loop reads CASSLIPGLLAKNIQYF. CDR3 DNA: TGTGCCAGCAGCTTAATCCCAGGGCTTCTAGCCAAAAACATTCAGTACTTC.

This clonotype occurred many times. The chain employs TRBV9 and TRBJ1-1; 7 positions agree with TRBD1. Germline CDR1 reads SGDLS; CDR2 reads YYNGEE. The CDR3 covers 14 residues. The V and J ends lost 9 bases and 0 bases, in that order; junction bases with no gene match: 8. The CDR3: CATQPTGMNTEAFF. For the CDR3, the DNA is TGTGCCACCCAACCGACAGGGATGAACACTGAAGCTTTCTTT.

This clonotype was recorded at least ten times. The rearrangement links TRBV6-1 to TRBJ2-7, with D possibly being TRBD2 (5 bases). There are 13 residues in the CDR3. V shed 4 bases and J shed 2 bases, with 9 bases lying between them. CDR1 is MNHNS, CDR2 SASEGT, per germline. CDR3 DNA: TGTGCCAGCAGTGTTGCAGCGGCCTACGAGCAGTACTTC. Its translation: CASSVAAAYEQYF.

Comment on this clonotype: One base away lies a much larger clone, so this may be a sequencing read error. The chain employs TRBV28 and TRBJ1-2; maybe TRBD1 (6 bases). This CDR3 comprises 16 residues. Per germline, CDR1 MDHEN and CDR2 SYDVKM. V gave up 3 bases and J gave up 2 bases, with 16 bases separating them. The DNA for the CDR3 is TGTGCCAGCAGTTTCATTCGGGGGCCCGCCAACTATGGCTACACCTTC. Amino acids: CASSFIRGPANYGYTF.

The chain couples TRBV29-1 to TRBJ2-2; 7 bases map to TRBD1. This CDR3 is 14 amino acids long. Trimming at V came to 6 bases and at J to 3 bases, leaving 7 bases not matched to a gene. CDR1 and CDR2 from the germline V gene are SQVTM and ANQGSEA. The CDR3 loop reads CSVRQGIDTGELFF. The CDR3 nucleotides read TGCAGCGTCCGACAGGGTATCGACACCGGGGAGCTGTTTTTT.

Ten or more counts support this clonotype. The chain is built from TRBV11-2 and TRBJ2-3, with D possibly TRBD2 on 5 matching bases. The V end was cut by 5 bases, the J end by 2 bases, with 14 bases between. The CDR3 extends over 15 amino acids. Germline CDR1 SGHAT, CDR2 FQNNGV. The CDR3, as DNA: TGTGCCAGCAGCCCGATAGGAGGTTTCACAGATACGCAGTATTTT. Translated: CASSPIGGFTDTQYF.

This clonotype occurred a few times. This chain connects TRBV7-9 to TRBJ1-6; tentative D call: TRBD1 (5 bases). The CDR3 is 15 amino acids. CDR1 and CDR2 (germline): SEHNR, FQNEAQ (reference sequence). V shed 5 bases and J shed 9 bases, with 17 bases lying between them. The CDR3 DNA follows: TGTGCCAGCAGCCCCCATCTTGGACAATCTTCACCCCTCCACTTT. Encoded protein: CASSPHLGQSSPLHF.

There are a few counts of this clonotype. The gene calls are TRBV20-1 and TRBJ2-1, with 12 bases that match TRBD1. The V segment lost 4 bases and the J segment 8 bases; nucleotides outside the gene matches: 12. CDR1 and CDR2 from the germline V gene are DFQATT and SNEGSKA (reference sequence). This CDR3 is 16 amino acids long. The CDR3 coding sequence is TGCAGTGCTACCTCTTTCCGGGACAGGGGGCACGATGAGCAGTTCTTC. Translating it yields CSATSFRDRGHDEQFF.

At least ten counts were recorded for this clonotype. V and J are TRBV18 and TRBJ2-7, with a possible D match to TRBD1 (5 bases). The CDR3 runs to 13 residues. V dropped 2 bases and J dropped 0 bases, with 5 bases sitting between them. CDR1 KGHSH and CDR2 LQKENI come from the germline V gene. The CDR3 region has the DNA TGTGCCAGCTCACCAGGGGCCTCCTACGAGCAGTACTTC. Residues: CASSPGASYEQYF.

This chain joins TRBV4-1 and TRBJ1-5, with TRBD1 matching over 11 bases. V shed 1 base, J shed 2 bases, and the junction held 4 bases outside the gene matches. There are 17 residues in the CDR3. The germline gives CDR1 MGHRA, CDR2 YSYEKL. The CDR3 DNA sequence: TGCGCCAGCAGCCAAGGGACAGGGGGCGGGGGCAATCAGCCCCAGCATTTT. Translated: CASSQGTGGGGNQPQHF.

This clonotype came up a few times. The chain joins TRBV7-6 to TRBJ1-4; the D is unclear. The V gene's germline CDR1 is SGHVS and CDR2 FNYEAQ. With 2 bases removed from V and 0 bases from J, the gap between germline ends came to 13 bases. This CDR3 spans 17 amino acids. CDR3 DNA: TGTGCCAGCAGCTTAAACGGATTAGTTGCAACTAATGAAAAACTGTTTTTT. Amino acid sequence: CASSLNGLVATNEKLFF. The variable domain in full, with the rest retrieved from reference TRBV7-6 and TRBJ1-4, is GAGVSQSPRYKVTKRGQDVALRCDPISGHVSLYWYRQALGQGPEFLTYFNYEAQQDKSGLPNDRFSAERPEGSISTLTIQRTEQRDSAMYRCASSLNGLVATNEKLFFGSGTQLSVL.

The table lists this clonotype with many counts. The CDR3 loop is CASSYSSSDSNQPQHF. The CDR3 DNA reads as TGTGCCAGCAGTTACTCGAGCAGCGATAGCAATCAGCCCCAGCATTTT. The chain employs TRBV6-5 and TRBJ1-5, with D uncertain. The CDR3 sequence is 16 residues long. V lost 0 bases, J lost 0 bases, and 9 bases lay in between. Per germline, CDR1 MNHEY and CDR2 SVGAGI.

This clonotype was seen repeatedly, ten times or more. This sequence joins TRBV28 and TRBJ1-5; D call uncertain. V was clipped by 2 bases and J by 5 bases, with 7 bases between them. The CDR3 contains 13 residues. Germline CDR1 reads MDHEN; CDR2 reads SYDVKM. The CDR3 DNA is TGTGCCAGCAGTTTACCGGTTTATCAGCCCCAGCATTTT. It is translated as CASSLPVYQPQHF.

This clonotype came up a few times. V usage is TRBV7-9 and J usage is TRBJ2-3; unclear D gene. The germline CDR1 and CDR2 sequences are SEHNR and FQNEAQ (reference sequence). The CDR3 consists of 13 residues. The V gene lost 1 base and the J gene lost 5 bases, with 7 bases spanning the gap. CDR3 coding DNA: TGTGCCAGCAGCTTAGTGAAGGAAGATACGCAGTATTTT. It translates to CASSLVKEDTQYF.

The chain has TRBV9 and TRBJ2-3; no definite D call. V was cut by 8 bases and J by 0 bases, with 10 bases left in between. The germline gives CDR1 SGDLS, CDR2 YYNGEE. The CDR3 sequence is 13 residues long. CDR3 bases: TGTGCCAGTAGAATGACTAGCACAGATACGCAGTATTTT. The encoded protein is CASRMTSTDTQYF. The full variable domain, rest sourced from reference TRBV9 and TRBJ2-3, is DSGVTQTPKHLITATGQRVTLRCSPRSGDLSVYWYQQSLDQGLQFLIQYYNGEERAKGNILERFSAQQFPDLHSELNLSSLELGDSALYFCASRMTSTDTQYFGPGTRLTVL.

Note on this clonotype: This likely reflects a read error, since a far larger clone is one base away. The J gene is TRBJ1-1, the V gene TRBV6-2 or TRBV6-3; possible D gene TRBD1, 6 bases. Germline V gives CDR1 MNHEY, CDR2 SVGEGT. CDR3 length: 13 residues. CDR3 protein: CASSYGQNTKAFF. CDR3 DNA sequence: TGTGCCAGCAGTTACGGACAGAACACTAAAGCTTTCTTT.

This clonotype was recorded a few times. The chain joins TRBV24-1 to TRBJ2-1; TRBD2 might be the D (5 bases). The end of the DNA is better explained by TRBJ2-5, so the J call may be wrong. This CDR3 contains 16 residues. Germline CDR1 and CDR2: KGHDR and SFDVKD. The CDR3: CATSDSTETGQETQYF. CDR3 nucleotides: TGTGCCACCAGTGATTCAACAGAAACGGGACAAGAGACCCAGTACTTC.

The genes are TRBV30 and TRBJ2-3; 9 nucleotides line up with TRBD1. The DNA end favors TRBJ2-5, so the J call may be wrong. In germline, CDR1 is GTSNPN, CDR2 SVGIG (reference sequence). The CDR3 has 12 amino acids. The CDR3 sequence is CAWTGQGETQYF. For the CDR3, the DNA is TGTGCCTGGACCGGACAGGGGGAGACCCAGTACTTC.